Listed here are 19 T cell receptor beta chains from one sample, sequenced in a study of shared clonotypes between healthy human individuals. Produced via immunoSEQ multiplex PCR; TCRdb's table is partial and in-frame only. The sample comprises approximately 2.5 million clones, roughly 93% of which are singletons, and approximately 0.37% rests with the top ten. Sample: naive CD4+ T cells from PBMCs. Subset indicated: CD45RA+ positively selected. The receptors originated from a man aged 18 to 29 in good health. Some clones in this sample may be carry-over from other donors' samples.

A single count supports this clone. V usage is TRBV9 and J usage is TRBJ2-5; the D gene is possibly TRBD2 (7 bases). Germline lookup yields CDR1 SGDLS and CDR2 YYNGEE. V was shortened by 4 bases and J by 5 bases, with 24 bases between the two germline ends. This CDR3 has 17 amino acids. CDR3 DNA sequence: TGTGCCAGCAGCTCGGGGGGCGGTAGGTTTTCTCGGGAGACCCAGTACTTC. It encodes CASSSGGGRFSRETQYF.

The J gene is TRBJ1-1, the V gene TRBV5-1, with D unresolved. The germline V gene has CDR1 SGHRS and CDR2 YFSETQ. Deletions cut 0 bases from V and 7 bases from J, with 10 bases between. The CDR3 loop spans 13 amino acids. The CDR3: CASSLVAEDEAFF. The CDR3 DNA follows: TGCGCCAGCAGCTTGGTGGCGGAAGATGAAGCTTTCTTT.

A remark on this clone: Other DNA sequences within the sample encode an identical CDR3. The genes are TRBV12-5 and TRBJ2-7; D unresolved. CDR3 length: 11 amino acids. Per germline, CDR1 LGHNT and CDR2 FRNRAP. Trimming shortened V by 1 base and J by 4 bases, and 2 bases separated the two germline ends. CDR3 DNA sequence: TGTGCTAGTGGTTTGGGGTACGAGCAGTACTTC. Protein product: CASGLGYEQYF.

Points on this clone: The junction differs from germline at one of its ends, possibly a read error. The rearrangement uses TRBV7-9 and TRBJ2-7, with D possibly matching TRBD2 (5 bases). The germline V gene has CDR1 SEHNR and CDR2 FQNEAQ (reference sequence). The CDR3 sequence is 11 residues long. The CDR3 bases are TGTGCCAGCAGCTTGGGCGGGCCGCAACACTTC. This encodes CASSLGGPQHF.

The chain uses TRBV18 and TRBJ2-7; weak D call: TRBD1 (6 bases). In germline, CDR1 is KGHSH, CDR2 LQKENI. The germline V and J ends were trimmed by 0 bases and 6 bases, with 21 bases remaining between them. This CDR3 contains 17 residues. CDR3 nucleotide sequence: TGTGCCAGCTCACCACCGATTCATTTTACAGGGCTGTCCGAGCAGTACTTC. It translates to CASSPPIHFTGLSEQYF. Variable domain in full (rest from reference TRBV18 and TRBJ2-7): NAGVMQNPRHLVRRRGQEARLRCSPMKGHSHVYWYRQLPEEGLKFMVYLQKENIIDESGMPKERFSAEFPKEGPSILRIQQVVRGDSAAYFCASSPPIHFTGLSEQYFGPGTRLTVT.

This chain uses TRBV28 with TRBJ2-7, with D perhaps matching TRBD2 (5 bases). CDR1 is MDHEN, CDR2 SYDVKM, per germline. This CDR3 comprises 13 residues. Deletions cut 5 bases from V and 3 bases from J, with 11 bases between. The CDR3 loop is CASSLIDYYEQYF. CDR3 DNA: TGTGCCAGCAGTCTTATTGACTACTACGAGCAGTACTTC.

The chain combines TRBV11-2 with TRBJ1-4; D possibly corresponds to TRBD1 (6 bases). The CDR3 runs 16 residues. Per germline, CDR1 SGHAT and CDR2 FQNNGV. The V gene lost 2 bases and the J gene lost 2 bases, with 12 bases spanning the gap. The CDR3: CASSLLGAGTNEKLFF. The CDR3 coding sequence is TGTGCCAGCAGCTTATTGGGGGCAGGGACTAATGAAAAACTGTTTTTT.

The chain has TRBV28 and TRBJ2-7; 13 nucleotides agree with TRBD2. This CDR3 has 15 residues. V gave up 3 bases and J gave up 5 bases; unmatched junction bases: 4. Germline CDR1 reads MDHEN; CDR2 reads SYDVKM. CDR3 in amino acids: CASSFRTSGSHEQYF. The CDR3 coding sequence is TGTGCCAGCAGTTTCCGGACTAGCGGGAGCCACGAGCAGTACTTC.

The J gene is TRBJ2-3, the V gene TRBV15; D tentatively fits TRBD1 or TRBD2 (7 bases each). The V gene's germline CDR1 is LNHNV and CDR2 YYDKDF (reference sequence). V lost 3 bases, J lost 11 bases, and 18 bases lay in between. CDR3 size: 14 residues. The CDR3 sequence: CATSRGGDSIGQYF. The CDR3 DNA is TGTGCCACCAGCAGGGGAGGGGACAGCATAGGGCAGTATTTT.

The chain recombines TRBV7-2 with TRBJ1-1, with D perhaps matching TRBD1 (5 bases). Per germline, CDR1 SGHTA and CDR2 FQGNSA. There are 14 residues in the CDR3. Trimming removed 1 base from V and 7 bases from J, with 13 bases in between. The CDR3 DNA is TGTGCCAGCAGCTTAGATCCCAGGGCGGATGAAGCTTTCTTT. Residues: CASSLDPRADEAFF.

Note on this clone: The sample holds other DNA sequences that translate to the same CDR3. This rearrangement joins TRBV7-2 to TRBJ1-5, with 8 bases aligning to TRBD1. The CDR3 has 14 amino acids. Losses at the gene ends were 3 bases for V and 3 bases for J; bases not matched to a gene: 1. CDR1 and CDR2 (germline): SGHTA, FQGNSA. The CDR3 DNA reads TGTGCCAGCAGCTTGACAGGGGCCAATCAGCCCCAGCATTTT. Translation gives CASSLTGANQPQHF.

The CDR3 coding sequence is TGTGCCAGCAACCGCTGGGAGGGAGCCAAAAACATTCAGTACTTC. Residues: CASNRWEGAKNIQYF. The chain recombines TRBV28 with TRBJ2-4; 7 nucleotides match TRBD2. The CDR3 is 15 residues long. Germline V lookup: CDR1 MDHEN, CDR2 SYDVKM. J was trimmed by 0 bases and V by 7 bases; bases with no gene match: 6.

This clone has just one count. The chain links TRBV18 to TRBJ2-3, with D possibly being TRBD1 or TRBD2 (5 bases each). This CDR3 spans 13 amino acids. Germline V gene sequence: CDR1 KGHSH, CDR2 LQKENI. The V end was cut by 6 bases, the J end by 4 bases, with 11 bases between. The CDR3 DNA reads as TGTGCCAGCTCTCGGGACGAATCAGATACGCAGTATTTT. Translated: CASSRDESDTQYF.

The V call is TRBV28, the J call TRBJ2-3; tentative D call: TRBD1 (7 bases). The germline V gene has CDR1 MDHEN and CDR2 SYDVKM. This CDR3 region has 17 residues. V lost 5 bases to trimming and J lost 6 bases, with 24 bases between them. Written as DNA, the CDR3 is TGTGCCAGCAGTCCCCCAAGGGGGCGGAAAGGGGGGGATACGCAGTATTTT. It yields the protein CASSPPRGRKGGDTQYF.

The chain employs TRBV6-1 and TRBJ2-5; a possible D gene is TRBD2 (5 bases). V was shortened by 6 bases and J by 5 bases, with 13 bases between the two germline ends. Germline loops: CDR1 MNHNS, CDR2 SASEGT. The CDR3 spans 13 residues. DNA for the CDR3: TGTGCCAGCAGCTACGGACTGCGCGAGACCCAGTACTTC. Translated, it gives CASSYGLRETQYF.

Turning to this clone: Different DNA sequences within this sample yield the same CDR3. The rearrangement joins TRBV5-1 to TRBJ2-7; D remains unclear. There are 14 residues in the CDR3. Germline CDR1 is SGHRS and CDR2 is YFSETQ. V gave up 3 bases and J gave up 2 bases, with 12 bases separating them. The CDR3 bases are TGCGCCAGCAGCTGGGGTTCAGGCCCCTACGAGCAGTACTTC. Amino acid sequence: CASSWGSGPYEQYF.

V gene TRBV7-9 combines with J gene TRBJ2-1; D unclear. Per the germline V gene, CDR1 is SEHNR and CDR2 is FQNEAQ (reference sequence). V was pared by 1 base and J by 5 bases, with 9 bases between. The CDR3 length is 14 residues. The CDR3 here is CASSLVLQNNEQFF. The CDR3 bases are TGTGCCAGCAGCTTAGTACTACAAAACAATGAGCAGTTCTTC.

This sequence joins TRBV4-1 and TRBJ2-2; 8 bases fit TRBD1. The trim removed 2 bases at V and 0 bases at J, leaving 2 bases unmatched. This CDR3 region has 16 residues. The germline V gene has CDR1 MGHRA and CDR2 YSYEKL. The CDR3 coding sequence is TGCGCCAGCAGCCAAAAACAGGGGGCGAACACCGGGGAGCTGTTTTTT. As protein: CASSQKQGANTGELFF.

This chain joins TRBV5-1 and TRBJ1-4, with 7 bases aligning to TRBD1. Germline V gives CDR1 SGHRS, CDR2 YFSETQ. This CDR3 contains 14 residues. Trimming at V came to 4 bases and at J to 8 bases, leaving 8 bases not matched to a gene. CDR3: CASSVTTGNEKLFF. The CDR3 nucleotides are TGCGCCAGCAGCGTGACGACAGGGAACGAAAAACTGTTTTTT.